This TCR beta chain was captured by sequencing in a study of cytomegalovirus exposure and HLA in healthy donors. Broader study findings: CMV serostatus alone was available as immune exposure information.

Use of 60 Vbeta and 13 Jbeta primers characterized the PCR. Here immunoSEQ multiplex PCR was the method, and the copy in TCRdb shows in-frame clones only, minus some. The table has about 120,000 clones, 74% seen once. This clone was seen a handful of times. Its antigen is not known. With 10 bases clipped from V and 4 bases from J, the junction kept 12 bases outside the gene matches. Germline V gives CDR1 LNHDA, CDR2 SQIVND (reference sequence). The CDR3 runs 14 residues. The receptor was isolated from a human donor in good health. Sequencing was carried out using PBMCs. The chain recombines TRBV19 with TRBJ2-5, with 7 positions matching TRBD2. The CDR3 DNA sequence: TGTGCCACGAAGAAGCGGGGACGGGGAGAGACCCAGTACTTC. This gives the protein CATKKRGRGETQYF. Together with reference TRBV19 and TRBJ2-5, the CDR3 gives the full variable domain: DGGITQSPKYLFRKEGQNVTLSCEQNLNHDAMYWYRQDPGQGLRLIYYSQIVNDFQKGDIAEGYSVSREKKESFPLTVTSAQKNPTAFYLCATKKRGRGETQYFGPGTRLLVL.